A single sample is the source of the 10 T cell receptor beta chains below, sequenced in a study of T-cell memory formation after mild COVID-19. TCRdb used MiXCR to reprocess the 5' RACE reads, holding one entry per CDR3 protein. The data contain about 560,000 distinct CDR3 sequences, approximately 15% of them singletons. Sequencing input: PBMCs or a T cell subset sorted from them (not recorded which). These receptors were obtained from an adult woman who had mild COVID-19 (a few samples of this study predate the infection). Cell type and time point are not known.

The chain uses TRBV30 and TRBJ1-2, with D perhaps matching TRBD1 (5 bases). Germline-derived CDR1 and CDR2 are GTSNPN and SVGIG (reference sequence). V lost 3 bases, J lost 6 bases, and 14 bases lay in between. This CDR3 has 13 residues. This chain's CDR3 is CAWSRGDSDGYTF. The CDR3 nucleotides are TGTGCCTGGAGCCGGGGGGATTCGGATGGCTACACCTTC.

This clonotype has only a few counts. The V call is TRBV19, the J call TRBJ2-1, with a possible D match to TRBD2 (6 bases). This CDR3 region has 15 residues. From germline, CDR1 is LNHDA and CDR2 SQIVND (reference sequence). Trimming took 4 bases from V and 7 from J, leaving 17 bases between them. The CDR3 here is CASSTPSGGRNEQFF. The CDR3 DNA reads TGTGCCAGTAGTACCCCTTCCGGAGGGCGAAATGAGCAGTTCTTC.

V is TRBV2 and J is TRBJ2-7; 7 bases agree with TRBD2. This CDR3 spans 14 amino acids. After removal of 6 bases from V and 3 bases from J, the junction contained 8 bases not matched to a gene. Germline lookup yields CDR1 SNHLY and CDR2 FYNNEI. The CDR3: CASRTTSTGYEQYF. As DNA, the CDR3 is TGTGCCAGCAGGACGACTAGCACGGGCTACGAGCAGTACTTC.

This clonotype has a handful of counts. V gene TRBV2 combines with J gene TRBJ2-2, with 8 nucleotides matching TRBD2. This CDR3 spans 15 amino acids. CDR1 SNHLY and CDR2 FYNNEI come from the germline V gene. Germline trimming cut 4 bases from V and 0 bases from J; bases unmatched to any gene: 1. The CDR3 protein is CASSVAGTNTGELFF. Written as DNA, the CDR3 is TGTGCCAGCAGTGTAGCGGGGACGAACACCGGGGAGCTGTTTTTT.

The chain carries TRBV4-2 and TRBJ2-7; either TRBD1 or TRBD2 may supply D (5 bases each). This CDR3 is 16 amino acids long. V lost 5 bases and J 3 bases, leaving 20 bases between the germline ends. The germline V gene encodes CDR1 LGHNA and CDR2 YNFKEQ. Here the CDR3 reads CASSKGQTGTLYEQYF. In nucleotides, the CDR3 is TGTGCCAGCAGCAAAGGCCAAACCGGGACCCTCTACGAGCAGTACTTC.

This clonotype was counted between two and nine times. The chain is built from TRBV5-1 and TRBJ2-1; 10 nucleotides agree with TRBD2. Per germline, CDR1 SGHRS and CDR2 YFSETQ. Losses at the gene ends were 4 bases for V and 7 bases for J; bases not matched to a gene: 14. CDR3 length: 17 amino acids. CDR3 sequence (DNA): TGCGCCAGCAGCCTACCCAAGTCTAGCGGGGGATCGAATGAGCAGTTCTTC. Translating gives CASSLPKSSGGSNEQFF.

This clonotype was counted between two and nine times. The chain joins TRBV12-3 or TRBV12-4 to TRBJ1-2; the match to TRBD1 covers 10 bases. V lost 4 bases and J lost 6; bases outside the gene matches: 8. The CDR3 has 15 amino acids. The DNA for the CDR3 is TGTGCCAGCAGTTCCCTATCGACAGGGGGCGATGGCTACACCTTC. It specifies CASSSLSTGGDGYTF.

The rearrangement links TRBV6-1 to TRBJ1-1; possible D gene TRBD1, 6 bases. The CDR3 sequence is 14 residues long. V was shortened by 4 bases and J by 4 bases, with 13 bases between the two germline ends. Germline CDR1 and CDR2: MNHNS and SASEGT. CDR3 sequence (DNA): TGTGCCAGCAGTGCAACGGGGGCTTTCACTGAAGCTTTCTTT. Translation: CASSATGAFTEAFF.

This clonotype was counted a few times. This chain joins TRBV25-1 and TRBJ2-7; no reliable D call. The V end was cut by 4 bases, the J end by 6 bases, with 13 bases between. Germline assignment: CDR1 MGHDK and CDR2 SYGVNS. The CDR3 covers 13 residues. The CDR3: CASSGTGMGEQYF. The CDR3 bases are TGTGCCAGCAGTGGGACGGGTATGGGCGAGCAGTACTTC.

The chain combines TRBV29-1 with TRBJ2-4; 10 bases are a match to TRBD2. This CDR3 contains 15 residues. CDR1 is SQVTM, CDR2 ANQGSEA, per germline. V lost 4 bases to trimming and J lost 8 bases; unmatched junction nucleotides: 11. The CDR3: CSVGGLAGVLDIQYF. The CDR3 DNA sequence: TGCAGCGTTGGGGGTCTAGCGGGAGTTTTAGACATTCAGTACTTC.